The T cell receptor (beta chain) described here comes from a study of tumor-infiltrating lymphocytes in primary liver carcinoma. The CDR3 spans 16 residues. CDR1 and CDR2 from the germline V gene are SGHRS and YFSETQ. It was from roughly 20-30 mg of unsorted bulk tissue that RNA and DNA were co-extracted. Surgical resection was the treatment these patients received for primary liver carcinoma. None of the patients had received treatment, and all had chronic HBV infection. Sampling of each tumor involved five separate regions. Regarding this clonotype: At one end the junction does not follow the germline gene, possibly because of a read error.

Synthesis of TCR beta cDNA was carried out from 450 to 650 ng total RNA with a constant-region primer. Amplification in three nested multiplex PCR rounds with slightly modified ARM-PCR gave rise to TCR beta libraries. In the first two PCR rounds, TRBV1-TRBV30 forward primers were paired with a C-beta reverse primer, and each round lasted roughly 9 cycles. TCRdb re-called the multiplex PCR reads with MiXCR, one entry per CDR3 protein. This sample yields about 130,000 distinct CDR3 sequences, of which around 64% are seen a single time; less than 10% belongs to the top ten. This clonotype was sampled from an older woman with primary liver carcinoma and hepatitis B virus infection. The material sequenced was liver tumor tissue from sampling region 3. This sample's subset: tumor region T3, left-lateral pole. This chain joins TRBV5-1 and TRBJ2-1; no clear D gene. The CDR3 protein is CASSLLGTVAYNEHFF. The CDR3 DNA reads TGCGCCAGCAGCCTCCTCGGTACAGTCGCCTACAATGAGCATTTCTTC.